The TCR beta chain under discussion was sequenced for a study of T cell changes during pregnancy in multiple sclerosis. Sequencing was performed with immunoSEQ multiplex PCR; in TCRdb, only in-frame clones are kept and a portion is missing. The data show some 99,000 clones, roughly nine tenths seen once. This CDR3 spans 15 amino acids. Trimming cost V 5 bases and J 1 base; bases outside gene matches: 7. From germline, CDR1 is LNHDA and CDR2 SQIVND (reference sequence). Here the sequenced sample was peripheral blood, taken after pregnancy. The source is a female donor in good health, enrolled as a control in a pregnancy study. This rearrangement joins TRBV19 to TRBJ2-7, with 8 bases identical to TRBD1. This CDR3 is CASSFTGQASYEQYF. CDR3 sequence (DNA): TGTGCCAGTAGTTTCACGGGACAGGCTTCCTACGAGCAGTACTTC.